This T cell receptor (beta chain) was identified in a study of T cell repertoires in cytomegalovirus infection. About the study: Signatures in public TCR beta sequences pointed to both CMV infection and matching HLA type.

Each CDR3 protein gets one entry after TCRdb re-called the reads with MiXCR. Seen here are about 360,000 distinct CDR3 sequences, around a third observed once, and the top ten hold approximately 13%. Trimming pared 6 bases from V and 6 bases from J, leaving 17 bases between. This CDR3 contains 15 residues. This clonotype appeared a few times. Antigen: not known. The V gene is TRBV12-3 or TRBV12-4, the J gene TRBJ2-2; no firm D call. The clonotype originates from a human donor in good health (CMV status not recorded). Some clones in this sample may be carry-over from other donors' samples. This specimen was cultured PBMCs, taken from culture after CMV antigen stimulation. Written as DNA, the CDR3 is TGTGCCAGCAGCCAGGTGGAATTAGGGTCCGGGGAGCTGTTTTTT. This gives the protein CASSQVELGSGELFF.